A single TCR beta chain is shown here with its context. The data derive from a study of cytomegalovirus exposure and HLA in healthy donors. Primers included in the PCR were 60 Vbeta and 13 Jbeta primers. Profiled with immunoSEQ multiplex PCR; TCRdb holds only in-frame clones, not every one. The data contain approximately 130,000 clones, approximately 8.6% of them seen just once; the ten biggest clones take up around 6.1%. The sequenced material came from PBMCs. The receptor was isolated from a woman between 35 and 50 years old in good health and CMV-seropositive.

CDR3: CASSYQAGREKLFF. DNA of the CDR3: TGTGCCAGCAGTTACCAGGCAGGGCGGGAAAAACTGTTTTTT. This rearrangement joins TRBV6-5 to TRBJ1-4, with a tentative D call TRBD1 (5 bases). Trimming took off 2 bases at V and 8 bases at J, with 12 bases between the two ends. There are 14 residues in the CDR3. Germline lookup yields CDR1 MNHEY and CDR2 SVGAGI.